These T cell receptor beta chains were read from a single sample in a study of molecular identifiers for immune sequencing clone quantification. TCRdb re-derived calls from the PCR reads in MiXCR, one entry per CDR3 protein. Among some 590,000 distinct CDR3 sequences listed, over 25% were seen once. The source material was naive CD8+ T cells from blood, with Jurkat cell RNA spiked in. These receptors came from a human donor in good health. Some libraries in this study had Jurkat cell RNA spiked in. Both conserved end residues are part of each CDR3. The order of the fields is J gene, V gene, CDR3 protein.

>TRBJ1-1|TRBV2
CASSGILNTEAFF
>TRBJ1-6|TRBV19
CASSTPGSSPLHF
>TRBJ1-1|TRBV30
CAWTWGHGTEAFF
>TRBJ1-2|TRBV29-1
CSAIETGHYGYTF
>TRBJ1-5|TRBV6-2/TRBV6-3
CASSYSIEGSNQPQHF
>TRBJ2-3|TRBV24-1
CAKGTGVTDTQYF
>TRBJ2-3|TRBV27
CASSLLGPLRTDTQYF
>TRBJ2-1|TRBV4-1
CASSQDGVLSVNEQFF
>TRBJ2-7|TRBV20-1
CSARTSGRYRSYEQYF
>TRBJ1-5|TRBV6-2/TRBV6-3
CATSKSGPMGQPQHF